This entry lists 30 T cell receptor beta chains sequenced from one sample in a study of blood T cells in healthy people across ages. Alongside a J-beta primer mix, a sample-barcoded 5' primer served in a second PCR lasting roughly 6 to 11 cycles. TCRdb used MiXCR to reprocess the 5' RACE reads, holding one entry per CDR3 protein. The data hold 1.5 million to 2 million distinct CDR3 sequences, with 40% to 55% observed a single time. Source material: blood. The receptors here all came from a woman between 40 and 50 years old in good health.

The CDR3 nucleotides are TGTGCCAGCACCCTCGTAGCGGGGGGCCGTAAGGATGAGCAGTTCTTC. Its translation is CASTLVAGGRKDEQFF. The chain employs TRBV12-3 or TRBV12-4 and TRBJ2-1, with 10 bases lining up with TRBD2. The V gene end was trimmed by 7 bases and the J gene end by 8 bases; junction bases not matched to a gene: 14. The CDR3 is made up of 16 amino acids.

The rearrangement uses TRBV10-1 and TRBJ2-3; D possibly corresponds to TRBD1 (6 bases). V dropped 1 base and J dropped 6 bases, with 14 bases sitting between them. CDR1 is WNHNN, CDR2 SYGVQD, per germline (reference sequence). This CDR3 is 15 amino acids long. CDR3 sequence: CASSEWDKPRDTQYF. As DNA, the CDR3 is TGCGCCAGCAGTGAGTGGGACAAGCCTCGGGATACGCAGTATTTT.

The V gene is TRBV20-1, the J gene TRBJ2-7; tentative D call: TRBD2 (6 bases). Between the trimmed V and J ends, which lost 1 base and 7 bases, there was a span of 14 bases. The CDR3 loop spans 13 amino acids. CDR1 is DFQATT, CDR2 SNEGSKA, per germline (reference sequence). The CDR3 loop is CSARGSQGLEQYF. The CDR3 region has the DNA TGCAGTGCTAGAGGTTCTCAGGGACTGGAGCAGTACTTC.

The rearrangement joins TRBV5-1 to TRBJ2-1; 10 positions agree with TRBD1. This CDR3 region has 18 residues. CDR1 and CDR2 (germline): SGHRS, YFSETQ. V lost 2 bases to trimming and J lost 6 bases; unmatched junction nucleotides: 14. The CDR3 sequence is CASSFVGRQGALVNEQFF. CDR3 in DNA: TGCGCCAGCAGCTTTGTGGGACGACAGGGGGCTTTGGTCAATGAGCAGTTCTTC.

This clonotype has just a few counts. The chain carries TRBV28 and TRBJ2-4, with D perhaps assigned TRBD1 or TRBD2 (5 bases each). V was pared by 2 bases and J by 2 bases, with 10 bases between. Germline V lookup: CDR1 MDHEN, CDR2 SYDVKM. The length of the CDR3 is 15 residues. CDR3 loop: CASSLRGGSKNIQYF. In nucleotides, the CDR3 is TGTGCCAGCAGTTTAAGGGGCGGGTCCAAAAACATTCAGTACTTC.

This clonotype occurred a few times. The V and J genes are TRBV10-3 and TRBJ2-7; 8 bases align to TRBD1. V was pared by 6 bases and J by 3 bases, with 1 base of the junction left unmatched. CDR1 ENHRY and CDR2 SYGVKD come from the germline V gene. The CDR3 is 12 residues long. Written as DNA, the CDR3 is TGTGCCATCAGAACAGGGGGCTACGAGCAGTACTTC. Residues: CAIRTGGYEQYF.

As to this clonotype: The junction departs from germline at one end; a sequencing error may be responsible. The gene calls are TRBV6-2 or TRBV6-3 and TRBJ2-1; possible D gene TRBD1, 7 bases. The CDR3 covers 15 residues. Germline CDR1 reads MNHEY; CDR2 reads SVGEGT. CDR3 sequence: CANSYGGRGADEQFF. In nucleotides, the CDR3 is TGTGCCAACAGTTACGGGGGCAGGGGGGCGGATGAGCAGTTCTTC.

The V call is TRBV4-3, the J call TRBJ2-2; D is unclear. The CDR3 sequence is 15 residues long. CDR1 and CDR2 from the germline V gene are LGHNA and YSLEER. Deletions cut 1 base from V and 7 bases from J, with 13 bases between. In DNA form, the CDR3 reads TGCGCCAGCAGCCAAGCGTCGATGGTCGGCGGGGAGCTGTTTTTT. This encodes CASSQASMVGGELFF.

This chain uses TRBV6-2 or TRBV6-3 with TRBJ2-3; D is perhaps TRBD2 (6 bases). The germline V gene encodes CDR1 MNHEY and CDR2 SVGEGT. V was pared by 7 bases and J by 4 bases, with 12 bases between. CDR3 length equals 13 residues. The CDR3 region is CASNFGSPDTQYF. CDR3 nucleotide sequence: TGTGCCAGCAACTTCGGGAGCCCAGATACGCAGTATTTT.

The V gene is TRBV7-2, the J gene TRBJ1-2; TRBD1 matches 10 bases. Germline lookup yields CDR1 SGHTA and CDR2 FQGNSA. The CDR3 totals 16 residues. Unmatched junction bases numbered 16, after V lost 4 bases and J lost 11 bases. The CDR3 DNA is TGTGCCAGCAGCTCACCATTATGGACAGGGGGGTACGGTTACACCTTC. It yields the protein CASSSPLWTGGYGYTF.

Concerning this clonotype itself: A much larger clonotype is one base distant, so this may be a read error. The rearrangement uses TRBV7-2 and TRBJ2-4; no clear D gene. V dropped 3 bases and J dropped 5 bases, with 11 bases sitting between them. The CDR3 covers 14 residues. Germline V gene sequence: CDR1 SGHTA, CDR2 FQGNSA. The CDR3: CASSLVWTQNIQYF. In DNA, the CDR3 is TGTGCCAGCAGCTTGGTCTGGACCCAAAACATTCAGTACTTC.

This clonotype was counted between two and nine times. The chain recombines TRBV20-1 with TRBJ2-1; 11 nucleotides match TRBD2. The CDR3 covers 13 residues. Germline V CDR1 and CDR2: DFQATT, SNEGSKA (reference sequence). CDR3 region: CTLAGGEYNEQFF. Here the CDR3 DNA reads TGCACCCTAGCGGGGGGAGAATACAATGAGCAGTTCTTC.

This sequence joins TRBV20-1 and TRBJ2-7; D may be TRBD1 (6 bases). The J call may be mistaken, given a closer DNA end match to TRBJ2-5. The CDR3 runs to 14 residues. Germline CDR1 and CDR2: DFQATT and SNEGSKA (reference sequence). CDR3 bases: TGCAGTGCTAGAGGATCCCAGGGGCCGGAGACCCAGTACTTC. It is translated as CSARGSQGPETQYF.

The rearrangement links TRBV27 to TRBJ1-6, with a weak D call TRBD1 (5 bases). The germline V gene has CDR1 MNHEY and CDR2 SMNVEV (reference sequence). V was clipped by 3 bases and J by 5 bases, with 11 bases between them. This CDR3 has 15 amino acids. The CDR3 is CASSLEGHHNSPLHF. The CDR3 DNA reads TGTGCCAGCAGTTTGGAGGGGCACCATAATTCACCCCTCCACTTT.

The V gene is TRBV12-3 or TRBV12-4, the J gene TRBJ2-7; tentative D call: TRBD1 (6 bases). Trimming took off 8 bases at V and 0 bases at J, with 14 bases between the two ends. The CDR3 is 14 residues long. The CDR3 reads CASVSRDNSYEQYF. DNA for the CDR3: TGTGCCAGCGTCTCACGGGACAACTCCTACGAGCAGTACTTC.

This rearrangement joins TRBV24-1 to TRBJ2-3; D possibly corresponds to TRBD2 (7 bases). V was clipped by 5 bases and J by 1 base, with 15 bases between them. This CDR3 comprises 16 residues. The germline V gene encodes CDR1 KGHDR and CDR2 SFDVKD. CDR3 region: CATSANRGARTDTQYF. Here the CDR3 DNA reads TGTGCCACCAGTGCCAACCGGGGGGCCCGCACAGATACGCAGTATTTT.

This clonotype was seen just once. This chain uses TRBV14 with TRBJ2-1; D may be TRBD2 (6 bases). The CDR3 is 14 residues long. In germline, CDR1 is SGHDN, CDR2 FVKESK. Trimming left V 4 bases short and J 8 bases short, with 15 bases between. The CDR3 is CASSPGLPPDEQFF. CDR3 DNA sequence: TGTGCCAGCAGCCCGGGACTTCCCCCGGATGAGCAGTTCTTC.

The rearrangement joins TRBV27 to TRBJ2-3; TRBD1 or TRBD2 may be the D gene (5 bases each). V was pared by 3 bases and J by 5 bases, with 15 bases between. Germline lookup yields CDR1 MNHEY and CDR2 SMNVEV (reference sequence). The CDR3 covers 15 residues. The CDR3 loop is CASSLWGPTGDTQYF. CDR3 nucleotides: TGTGCCAGCAGTTTGTGGGGACCGACGGGAGATACGCAGTATTTT.

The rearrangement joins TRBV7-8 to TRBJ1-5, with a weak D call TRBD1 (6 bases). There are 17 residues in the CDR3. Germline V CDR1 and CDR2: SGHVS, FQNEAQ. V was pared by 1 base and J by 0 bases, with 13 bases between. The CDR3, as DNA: TGTGCCAGCAGCTTAGACGGGGGGCCTTATAGCAATCAGCCCCAGCATTTT. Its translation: CASSLDGGPYSNQPQHF.

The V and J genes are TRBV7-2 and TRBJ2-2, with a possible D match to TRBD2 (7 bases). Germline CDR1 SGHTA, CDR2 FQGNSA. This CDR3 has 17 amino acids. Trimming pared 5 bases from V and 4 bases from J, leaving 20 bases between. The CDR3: CASSNRDGGRGTGELFF. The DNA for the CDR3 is TGTGCCAGCAGCAACCGGGACGGGGGGCGCGGCACCGGGGAGCTGTTTTTT.

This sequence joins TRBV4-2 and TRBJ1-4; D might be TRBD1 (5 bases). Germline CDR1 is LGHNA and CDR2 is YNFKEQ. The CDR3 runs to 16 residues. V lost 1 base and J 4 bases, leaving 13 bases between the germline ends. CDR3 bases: TGTGCCAGCAGCCAAGGGGATGAAGGGGTTAATGAAAAACTGTTTTTT. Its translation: CASSQGDEGVNEKLFF.

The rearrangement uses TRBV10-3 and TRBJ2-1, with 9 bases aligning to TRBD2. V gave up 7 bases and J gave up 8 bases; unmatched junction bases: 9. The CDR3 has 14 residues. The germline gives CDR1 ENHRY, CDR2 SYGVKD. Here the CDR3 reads CAIKSGTSIDEQFF. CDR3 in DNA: TGTGCCATCAAATCCGGGACTAGCATCGATGAGCAGTTCTTC.

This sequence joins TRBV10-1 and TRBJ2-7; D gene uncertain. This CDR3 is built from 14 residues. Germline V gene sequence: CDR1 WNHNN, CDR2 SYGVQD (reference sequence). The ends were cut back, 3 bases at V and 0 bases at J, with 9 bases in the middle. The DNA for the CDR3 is TGCGCCAGCAGTGACGATTCCAGCTCCTACGAGCAGTACTTC. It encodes CASSDDSSSYEQYF.

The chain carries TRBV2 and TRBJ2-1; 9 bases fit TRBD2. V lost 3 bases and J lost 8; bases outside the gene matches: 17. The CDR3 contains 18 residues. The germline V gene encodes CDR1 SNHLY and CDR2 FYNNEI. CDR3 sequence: CASSDPTLDGLAIDEQFF. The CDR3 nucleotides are TGTGCCAGCAGTGACCCAACCTTAGATGGACTAGCGATTGATGAGCAGTTCTTC.

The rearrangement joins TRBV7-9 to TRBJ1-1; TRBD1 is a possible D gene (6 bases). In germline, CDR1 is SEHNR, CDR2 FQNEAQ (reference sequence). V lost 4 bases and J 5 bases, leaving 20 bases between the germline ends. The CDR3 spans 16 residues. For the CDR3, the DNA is TGTGCCAGCAGCTCAACCTCGGGAGGGGGAGGGACTGAAGCTTTCTTT. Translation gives CASSSTSGGGGTEAFF.

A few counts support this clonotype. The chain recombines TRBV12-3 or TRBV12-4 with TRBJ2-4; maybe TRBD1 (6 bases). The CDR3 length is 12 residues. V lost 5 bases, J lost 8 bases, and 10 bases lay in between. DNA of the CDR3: TGTGCCAGCAGTCCATCAGGGGACATTCAGTACTTC. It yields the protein CASSPSGDIQYF.

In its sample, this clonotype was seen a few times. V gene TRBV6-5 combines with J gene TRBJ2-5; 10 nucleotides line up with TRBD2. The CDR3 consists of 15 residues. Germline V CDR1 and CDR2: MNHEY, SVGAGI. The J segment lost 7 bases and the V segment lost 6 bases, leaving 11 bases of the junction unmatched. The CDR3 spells CASRPGSLAGATQYF. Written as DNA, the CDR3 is TGTGCCAGCAGACCCGGCTCTCTAGCGGGGGCGACCCAGTACTTC.

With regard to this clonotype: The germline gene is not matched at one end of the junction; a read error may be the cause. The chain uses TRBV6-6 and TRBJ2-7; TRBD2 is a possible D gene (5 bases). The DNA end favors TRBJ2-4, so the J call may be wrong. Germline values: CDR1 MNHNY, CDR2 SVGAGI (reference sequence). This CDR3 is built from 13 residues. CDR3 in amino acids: CVSSYGVENIQYF. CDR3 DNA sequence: TGTGTCAGCAGTTACGGGGTAGAGAACATTCAGTACTTC.

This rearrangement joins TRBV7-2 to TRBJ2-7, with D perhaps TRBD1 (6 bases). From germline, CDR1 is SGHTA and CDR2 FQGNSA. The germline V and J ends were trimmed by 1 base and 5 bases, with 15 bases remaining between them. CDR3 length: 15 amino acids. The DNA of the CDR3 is TGTGCCAGCAGCTTAGGAGGCCAGCACAGGGACGAGCAGTACTTC. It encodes CASSLGGQHRDEQYF.

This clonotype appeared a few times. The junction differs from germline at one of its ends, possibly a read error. CDR3: CASSSTLMWAKNIQYF. CDR3 coding DNA: TGTGCCAGCAGTTCAACACTGATGTGGGCCAAAAATATTCAGTACTTC. This rearrangement joins TRBV28 to TRBJ2-4; no clear D gene. Looked up from germline, CDR1 is MDHEN and CDR2 is SYDVKM. The CDR3 is 16 amino acids.